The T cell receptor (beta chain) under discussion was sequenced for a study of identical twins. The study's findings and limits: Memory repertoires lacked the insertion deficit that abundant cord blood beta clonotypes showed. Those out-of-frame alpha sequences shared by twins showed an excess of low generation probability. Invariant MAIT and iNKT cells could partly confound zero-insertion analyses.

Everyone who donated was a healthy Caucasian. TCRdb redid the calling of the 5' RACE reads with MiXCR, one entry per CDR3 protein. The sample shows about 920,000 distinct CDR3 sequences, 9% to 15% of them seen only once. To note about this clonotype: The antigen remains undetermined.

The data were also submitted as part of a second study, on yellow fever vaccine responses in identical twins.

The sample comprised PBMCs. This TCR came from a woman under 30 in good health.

The CDR3 DNA is TGTGCCAGCAGTGAAGGGCGTGATGGAGGGGAAGAGACCCAGTACTTC. Translation: CASSEGRDGGEETQYF. The chain combines TRBV6-1 with TRBJ2-5, with D possibly matching TRBD2 (6 bases). V was clipped by 1 base and J by 3 bases, with 15 bases between them. From germline, CDR1 is MNHNS and CDR2 SASEGT. The CDR3 loop spans 16 amino acids.